This TCR beta chain was recorded in a study of Tregs in tolerant kidney transplant recipients. The ends lost 3 bases at V and 4 bases at J; junction bases unmatched: 7. Germline V CDR1 and CDR2: SNHLY, FYNNEI. The CDR3 length is 15 residues. Regarding this clone: Its antigen is unknown.

Mixed chimerism was transient after nonmyeloablative marrow transplants from related graft donors. Method: immunoSEQ multiplex PCR; TCRdb's copy keeps in-frame clones and lacks some. The repertoire holds about 64,000 clones, with roughly 86% as singletons. Study findings and constraints: Biological reproducibility was not directly addressed in this study.

The specimen was CD4+ T cells from blood (PBMCs), collected 6 months after the transplant. The genes are TRBV2 and TRBJ1-2, with 8 bases that match TRBD1. This TCR derives from a human patient who received a combined kidney and bone marrow transplant. Some T cells may have come from the graft donor. The CDR3 protein is CASSEQGAVTYGYTF. CDR3 DNA: TGTGCCAGCAGTGAGCAGGGGGCTGTTACCTATGGCTACACCTTC.